The 20 T cell receptor beta chains below were found in one sample sequenced in a study of Ad26.COV2.S vaccination and SARS-CoV-2 variants. The treatment is: some 20 received Ad26.COV2.S at low or high dose, single or two shots; about 5 received placebo; per-sample allocation not given. Samples came from day 63 after the first vaccine or placebo injection. Sequenced by immunoSEQ multiplex PCR; TCRdb stores in-frame clones only, minus some. The data show around 380,000 clones, less than 90% seen once. This specimen consisted of peripheral blood, obtained in a trial of Ad26.COV2.S vaccine versus placebo. These receptors were obtained from a person between 18 and 65 years old who received the Ad26.COV2.S COVID-19 vaccine or a placebo.

Turning to this clone: Other DNA sequences from this sample encode an identical CDR3 as well. V usage is TRBV6-1 and J usage is TRBJ2-1; unclear D gene. In germline, CDR1 is MNHNS, CDR2 SASEGT. The CDR3 covers 13 residues. Trimming pared 2 bases from V and 4 bases from J, leaving 6 bases between. The DNA of the CDR3 is TGTGCCAGCAGTGAACCCCCGTACAATGAGCAGTTCTTC. This translates into CASSEPPYNEQFF.

CDR3 loop: CASSQDRAVTEAFF. For the CDR3, the DNA is TGTGCCAGCAGCCAAGACCGGGCCGTCACTGAAGCTTTCTTT. The chain recombines TRBV3-1 (or the pseudogene TRBV3-2) with TRBJ1-1; D unresolved. Germline-derived CDR1 and CDR2 are LGHDT and YNNKEL (reference sequence). Deletions cut 0 bases from V and 4 bases from J, with 9 bases between. The CDR3 is 14 amino acids.

The chain carries TRBV19 and TRBJ1-1; no reliable D call. The V and J ends lost 0 bases and 1 base respectively, with 6 bases between them. Germline loops: CDR1 LNHDA, CDR2 SQIVND (reference sequence). The CDR3 spans 14 residues. The chain's CDR3 is CASSIDTENTEAFF. The CDR3 DNA sequence: TGTGCCAGTAGTATAGACACGGAGAACACTGAAGCTTTCTTT.

The chain is built from TRBV5-1 and TRBJ1-3, with no clear D. Between the trimmed V and J ends, which lost 4 bases and 8 bases, there was a span of 10 bases. In germline, CDR1 is SGHRS, CDR2 YFSETQ. This CDR3 region has 12 residues. The CDR3 loop is CASSQNGDTIYF. CDR3 coding DNA: TGCGCCAGCAGCCAGAATGGGGACACCATATATTTT.

The chain combines TRBV6-1 with TRBJ2-1; unclear D gene. The length of the CDR3 is 13 residues. Germline CDR1 MNHNS, CDR2 SASEGT. Trimming shortened V by 2 bases and J by 6 bases, and 8 bases separated the two germline ends. The DNA for the CDR3 is TGTGCCAGCAGTGAAAGTGGGCCCAATGAGCAGTTCTTC. This sequence encodes CASSESGPNEQFF.

V usage is TRBV12-3 or TRBV12-4 and J usage is TRBJ1-2; 7 bases are shared with TRBD1. Trimming took 6 bases from V and 4 from J; bases not matched to a gene: 2. The CDR3 loop spans 12 amino acids. The CDR3 here is CASRGTVYGYTF. DNA for the CDR3: TGTGCCAGCAGGGGGACAGTCTATGGCTACACCTTC.

The rearrangement links TRBV6-5 to TRBJ1-6; weak D call: TRBD1 (5 bases). The CDR3 has 13 residues. Germline V CDR1 and CDR2: MNHEY, SVGAGI. V was clipped by 2 bases and J by 13 bases, with 12 bases between them. CDR3: CASSYRGLSPLHF. The CDR3, as DNA: TGTGCCAGCAGTTACCGGGGCCTGTCGCCCCTCCACTTT.

V and J are TRBV6-6 and TRBJ2-1, with 8 bases fitting TRBD2. CDR1 is MNHNY, CDR2 SVGAGI, per germline (reference sequence). With V trimmed by 6 bases and J by 2 bases, 3 bases remained unmatched. This CDR3 is 14 amino acids long. The CDR3 region is CASRLAEPYNEQFF. The CDR3 DNA reads TGTGCCAGCAGACTAGCGGAACCCTACAATGAGCAGTTCTTC.

The rearrangement joins TRBV6-2 or TRBV6-3 to TRBJ2-3; 7 bases fit TRBD2. The CDR3 is 16 amino acids. The germline CDR1 and CDR2 sequences are MNHEY and SVGEGT. J lost 7 bases, V lost 0 bases, and 10 bases had no gene match. In DNA form, the CDR3 reads TGTGCCAGCAGTTACTCGACGGCTAGCGGTGGCAATACGCAGTATTTT. The encoded protein is CASSYSTASGGNTQYF.

The chain joins TRBV18 to TRBJ1-1; 9 positions match TRBD1. Trimming at V came to 6 bases and at J to 5 bases, leaving 7 bases not matched to a gene. CDR3 length equals 14 residues. From germline, CDR1 is KGHSH and CDR2 LQKENI. CDR3 loop: CASSSTGGGTEAFF. The CDR3 DNA sequence: TGTGCCAGCTCGTCGACAGGGGGTGGGACTGAAGCTTTCTTT.

CDR3 sequence reads: CASSLVQRTDTQYF. The CDR3 DNA follows: TGTGCCAGCAGCTTGGTACAGAGGACAGATACGCAGTATTTT. The rearrangement uses TRBV5-8 and TRBJ2-3; no clear D. Trimming took 0 bases from V and 3 from J, leaving 8 bases between them. This CDR3 has 14 amino acids. CDR1 SGHTS and CDR2 YDEGEE come from the germline V gene.

CDR3 DNA: TGTGCCAGCAGCTTGGTGGAAGAGCAGTACTTC. Encoded protein: CASSLVEEQYF. The chain has TRBV7-8 and TRBJ2-7; no definite D call. Germline CDR1 and CDR2: SGHVS and FQNEAQ. The CDR3 length is 11 residues. The germline V and J ends were trimmed by 3 bases and 7 bases, with 7 bases remaining between them.

The chain carries TRBV27 and TRBJ1-3; unclear D gene. The CDR3 runs to 15 residues. Between the trimmed V and J ends, which lost 0 bases and 7 bases, there was a span of 13 bases. Germline V gene sequence: CDR1 MNHEY, CDR2 SMNVEV (reference sequence). DNA for the CDR3: TGTGCCAGCAGTTTATCCTGGGTCCCCGGGAACACCATATATTTT. As protein: CASSLSWVPGNTIYF.

The chain is built from TRBV6-5 and TRBJ1-2, with 7 bases identical to TRBD1. Germline V lookup: CDR1 MNHEY, CDR2 SVGAGI. V shed 7 bases, J shed 4 bases, and the junction held 6 bases outside the gene matches. CDR3 length equals 13 residues. CDR3 residues: CASTQGGTYGYTF. Written as DNA, the CDR3 is TGTGCCAGCACCCAGGGGGGGACCTATGGCTACACCTTC.

The chain joins TRBV6-6 to TRBJ1-1; D gene unclear. The CDR3 loop spans 11 amino acids. V lost 8 bases and J lost 7, with 11 bases in between. Germline values: CDR1 MNHNY, CDR2 SVGAGI (reference sequence). CDR3 protein: CASGLGGEAFF. The CDR3 DNA reads as TGTGCCAGCGGCTTGGGAGGTGAAGCTTTCTTT.

The chain joins TRBV7-2 to TRBJ1-4; perhaps TRBD1 as D (5 bases). Germline V gene lookup returns CDR1 SGHTA and CDR2 FQGNSA. V gave up 5 bases and J gave up 7 bases, with 14 bases separating them. There are 14 residues in the CDR3. The CDR3 DNA is TGTGCCAGCAGCCATGGGGGTCCAGGTGAAAAACTGTTTTTT. This sequence encodes CASSHGGPGEKLFF.

This clone was detected only once. The V call is TRBV3-1 (or the pseudogene TRBV3-2), the J call TRBJ1-1; no definite D call. CDR3 length: 15 amino acids. Germline CDR1 LGHDT, CDR2 YNNKEL (reference sequence). Trimming removed 1 base from V and 3 bases from J, with 12 bases in between. For the CDR3, the DNA is TGTGCCAGCAGCCAAGGTATGCAGGTCTACACTGAAGCTTTCTTT. It encodes CASSQGMQVYTEAFF.

The rearrangement joins TRBV7-9 to TRBJ2-3; 8 positions match TRBD1. Germline trimming cut 2 bases from V and 2 bases from J; bases unmatched to any gene: 6. Germline CDR1 and CDR2: SEHNR and FQNEAQ (reference sequence). The CDR3 is 16 residues long. Here the CDR3 reads CASSLRTTGVTDTQYF. The DNA of the CDR3 is TGTGCCAGCAGCTTAAGGACGACAGGGGTCACAGATACGCAGTATTTT.

The rearrangement uses TRBV29-1 and TRBJ2-7; tentatively, D is TRBD1 (5 bases). V was pared by 5 bases and J by 0 bases, with 11 bases between. Germline V gene lookup returns CDR1 SQVTM and CDR2 ANQGSEA. The CDR3 runs 13 residues. CDR3 region: CSVSWQGSYEQYF. Written as DNA, the CDR3 is TGCAGCGTTTCTTGGCAGGGCTCCTACGAGCAGTACTTC.

The chain links TRBV7-9 to TRBJ1-1; the D gene is possibly TRBD1 (5 bases). The CDR3 extends over 16 amino acids. V lost 1 base and J 7 bases, leaving 19 bases between the germline ends. Germline-derived CDR1 and CDR2 are SEHNR and FQNEAQ (reference sequence). CDR3 sequence reads: CASSLDYSTGGIEAFF. CDR3 bases: TGTGCCAGCAGCTTAGATTATTCTACAGGAGGAATTGAAGCTTTCTTT. Filled out from reference TRBV7-9 and TRBJ1-1, the complete variable domain reads DTGVSQNPRHKITKRGQNVTFRCDPISEHNRLYWYRQTLGQGPEFLTYFQNEAQLEKSRLLSDRFSAERPKGSFSTLEIQRTEQGDSAMYLCASSLDYSTGGIEAFFGQGTRLTVV.